The table lists the clone carrying this T cell receptor (beta chain) with many counts. Its antigen is as yet unknown. The sample originates from a study of tumor and adjacent non-tumor tissue in lung cancer. A modified ARM-PCR protocol with three rounds of nested PCR amplified TCRbeta. TCRdb ran MiXCR on the multiplex PCR reads and lists one entry per CDR3 protein. The sample comprises more than 85,000 distinct CDR3 sequences, more than 60% of which are singletons, and roughly 35% rests with the top ten. No cell sorting was done before RNA was extracted from the tissue. Study-wide results and caveats: Compared with tumor, normal lung showed significantly lower TCR diversity.

Sequencing was performed on lung tumor tissue. The origin of this receptor is an older woman with non-small cell lung cancer.

For the CDR3, the DNA is TGTGCCAGCAGTTTAGGAGGGACGGCCTATGGCTACACCTTC. Translated: CASSLGGTAYGYTF. The genes are TRBV12-3 or TRBV12-4 and TRBJ1-2; D may be TRBD1 (5 bases). Trimming pared 1 base from V and 4 bases from J, leaving 10 bases between. The CDR3 is 14 residues long.